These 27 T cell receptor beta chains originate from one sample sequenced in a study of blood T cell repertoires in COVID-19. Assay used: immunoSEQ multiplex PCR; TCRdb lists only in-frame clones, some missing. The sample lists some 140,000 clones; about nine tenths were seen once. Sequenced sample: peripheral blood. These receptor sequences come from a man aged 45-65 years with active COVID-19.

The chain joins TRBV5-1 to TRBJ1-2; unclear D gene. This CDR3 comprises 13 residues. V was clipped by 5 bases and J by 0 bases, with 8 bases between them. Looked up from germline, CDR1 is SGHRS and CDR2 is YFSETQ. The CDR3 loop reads CASRETANYGYTF. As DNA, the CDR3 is TGCGCCAGCAGAGAAACTGCTAACTATGGCTACACCTTC.

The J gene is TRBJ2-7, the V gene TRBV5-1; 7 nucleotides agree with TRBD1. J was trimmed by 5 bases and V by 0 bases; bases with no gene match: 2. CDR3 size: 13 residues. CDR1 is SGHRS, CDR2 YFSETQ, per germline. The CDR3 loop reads CASSLGGGDEQYF. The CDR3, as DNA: TGCGCCAGCAGCTTGGGAGGGGGCGACGAGCAGTACTTC.

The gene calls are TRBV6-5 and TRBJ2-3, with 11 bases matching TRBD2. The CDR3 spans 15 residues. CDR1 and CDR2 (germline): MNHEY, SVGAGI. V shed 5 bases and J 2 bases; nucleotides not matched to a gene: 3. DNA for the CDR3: TGTGCCAGCAGTCCTAGCGGGGGGCTCACAGATACGCAGTATTTT. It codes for CASSPSGGLTDTQYF.

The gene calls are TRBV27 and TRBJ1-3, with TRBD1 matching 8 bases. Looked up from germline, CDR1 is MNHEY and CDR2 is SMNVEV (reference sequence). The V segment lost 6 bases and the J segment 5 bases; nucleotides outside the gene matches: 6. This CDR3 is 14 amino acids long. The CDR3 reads CASRPGTGRNTIYF. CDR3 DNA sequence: TGTGCCAGCAGGCCCGGGACAGGCAGAAACACCATATATTTT.

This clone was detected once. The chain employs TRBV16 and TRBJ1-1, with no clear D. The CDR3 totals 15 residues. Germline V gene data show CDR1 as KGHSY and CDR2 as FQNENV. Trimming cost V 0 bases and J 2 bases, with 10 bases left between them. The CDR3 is CASSQSQQFNTEAFF. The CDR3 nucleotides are TGTGCCAGCAGCCAATCCCAACAGTTCAACACTGAAGCTTTCTTT.

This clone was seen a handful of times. Here the CDR3 reads CASSRTYNEQFF. CDR3 DNA: TGTGCCAGCAGCCGGACTTATAATGAGCAGTTCTTC. The chain combines TRBV6-2 or TRBV6-3 with TRBJ2-1; a weak D match, TRBD2 (5 bases). CDR3 length: 12 residues. CDR1 and CDR2 (germline): MNHEY, SVGEGT. V lost 6 bases, J lost 7 bases, and 10 bases lay in between.

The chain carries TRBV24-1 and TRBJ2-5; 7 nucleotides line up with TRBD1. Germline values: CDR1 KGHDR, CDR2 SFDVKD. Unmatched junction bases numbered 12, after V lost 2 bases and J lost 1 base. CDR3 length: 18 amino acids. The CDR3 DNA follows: TGTGCCACCAGTGATTCCACTAAGGGGGCAGGGCCCCAAGAGACCCAGTACTTC. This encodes CATSDSTKGAGPQETQYF.

Here the CDR3 DNA reads TGCAGTGCTAGTGGGACAGAACCTGATCAGCCCCAGCATTTT. Amino acid sequence: CSASGTEPDQPQHF. The chain joins TRBV20-1 to TRBJ1-5; 7 positions match TRBD1. The CDR3 runs 14 residues. V shed 3 bases and J 5 bases; nucleotides not matched to a gene: 7. Germline V lookup: CDR1 DFQATT, CDR2 SNEGSKA (reference sequence).

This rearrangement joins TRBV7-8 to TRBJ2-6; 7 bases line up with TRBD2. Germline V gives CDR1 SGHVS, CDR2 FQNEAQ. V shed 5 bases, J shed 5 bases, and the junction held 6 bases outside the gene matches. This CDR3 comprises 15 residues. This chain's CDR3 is CASSPPGGRANVLTF. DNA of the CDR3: TGTGCCAGCAGCCCCCCGGGGGGTCGGGCCAACGTCCTGACTTTC.

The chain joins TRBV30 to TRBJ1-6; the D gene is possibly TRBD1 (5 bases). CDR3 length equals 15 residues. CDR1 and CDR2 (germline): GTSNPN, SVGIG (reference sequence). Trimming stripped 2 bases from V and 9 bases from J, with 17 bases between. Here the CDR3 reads CAWSSAGREASPLHF. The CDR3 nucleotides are TGTGCCTGGAGTTCGGCCGGCAGGGAAGCTTCACCCCTCCACTTT.

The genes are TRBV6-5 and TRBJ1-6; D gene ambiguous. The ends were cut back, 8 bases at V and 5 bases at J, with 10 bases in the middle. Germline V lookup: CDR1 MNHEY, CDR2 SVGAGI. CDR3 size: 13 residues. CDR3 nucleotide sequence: TGTGCCAGCCGGGAGTTTAATAATTCACCCCTCCACTTT. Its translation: CASREFNNSPLHF.

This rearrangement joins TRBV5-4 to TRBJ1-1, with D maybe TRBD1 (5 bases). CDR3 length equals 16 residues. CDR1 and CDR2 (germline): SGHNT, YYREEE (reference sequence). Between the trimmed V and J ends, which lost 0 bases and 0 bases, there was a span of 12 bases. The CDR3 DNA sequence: TGTGCCAGCAGCTTGGATAGGGCCAGGGTGAACACTGAAGCTTTCTTT. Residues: CASSLDRARVNTEAFF.

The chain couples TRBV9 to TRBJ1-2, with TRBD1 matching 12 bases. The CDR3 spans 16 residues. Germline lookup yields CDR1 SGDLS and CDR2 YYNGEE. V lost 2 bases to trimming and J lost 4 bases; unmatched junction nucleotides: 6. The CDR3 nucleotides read TGTGCCAGCAGCGTTACCGGGACAGGGGGCCTCTATGGCTACACCTTC. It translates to CASSVTGTGGLYGYTF.

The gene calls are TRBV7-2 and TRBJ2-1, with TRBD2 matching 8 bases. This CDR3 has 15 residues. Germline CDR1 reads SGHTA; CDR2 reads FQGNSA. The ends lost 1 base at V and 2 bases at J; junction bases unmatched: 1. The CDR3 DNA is TGTGCCAGCAGCTTAGACGGGGGGGCCTACAATGAGCAGTTCTTC. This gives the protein CASSLDGGAYNEQFF.

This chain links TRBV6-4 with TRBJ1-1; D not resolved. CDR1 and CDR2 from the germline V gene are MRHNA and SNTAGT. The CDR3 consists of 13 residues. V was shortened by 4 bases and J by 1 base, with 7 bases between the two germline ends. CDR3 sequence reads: CASSALSNTEAFF. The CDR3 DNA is TGTGCCAGCAGTGCCCTCTCGAACACTGAAGCTTTCTTT.

CDR3 region: CASSLSGRQGGYYGYTF. The CDR3 coding sequence is TGTGCCAGCAGCTTAAGCGGGAGACAGGGGGGTTACTATGGCTACACCTTC. The V gene is TRBV7-9, the J gene TRBJ1-2; 9 bases map to TRBD1. V gave up 2 bases and J gave up 3 bases; unmatched junction bases: 10. CDR1 SEHNR and CDR2 FQNEAQ come from the germline V gene (reference sequence). The CDR3 sequence is 17 residues long.

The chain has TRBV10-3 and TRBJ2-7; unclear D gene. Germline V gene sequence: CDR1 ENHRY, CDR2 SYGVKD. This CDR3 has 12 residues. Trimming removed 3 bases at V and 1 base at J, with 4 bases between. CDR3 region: CAISDLSYEQYF. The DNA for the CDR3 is TGTGCCATCAGTGATCTATCCTACGAGCAGTACTTC.

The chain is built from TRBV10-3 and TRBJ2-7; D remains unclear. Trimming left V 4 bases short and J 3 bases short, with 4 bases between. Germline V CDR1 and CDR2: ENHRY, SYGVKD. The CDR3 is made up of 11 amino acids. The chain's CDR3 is CAISGSYEQYF. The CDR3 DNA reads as TGTGCCATCAGTGGGAGCTACGAGCAGTACTTC.

For the CDR3, the DNA is TGTGCCAGCAGTGAATTCACTGCGGGGAACGAGCAGTACTTC. Protein: CASSEFTAGNEQYF. The chain couples TRBV6-1 to TRBJ2-7; tentatively, D is TRBD2 (6 bases). Germline lookup yields CDR1 MNHNS and CDR2 SASEGT. Trimming took 2 bases from V and 5 from J, leaving 13 bases between them. The CDR3 loop spans 14 amino acids.

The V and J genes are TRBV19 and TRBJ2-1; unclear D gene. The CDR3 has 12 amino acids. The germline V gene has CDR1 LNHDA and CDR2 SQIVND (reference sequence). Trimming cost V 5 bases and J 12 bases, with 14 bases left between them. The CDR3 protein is CASSALAERQFF. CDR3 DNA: TGTGCCAGTAGTGCCCTCGCGGAGAGGCAGTTCTTC.

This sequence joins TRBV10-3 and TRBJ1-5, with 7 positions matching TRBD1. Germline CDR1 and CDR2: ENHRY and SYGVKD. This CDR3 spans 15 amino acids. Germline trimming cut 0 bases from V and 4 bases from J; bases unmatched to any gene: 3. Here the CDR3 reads CAISESRDSNQPQHF. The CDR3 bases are TGTGCCATCAGTGAGTCCAGGGACAGTAATCAGCCCCAGCATTTT.

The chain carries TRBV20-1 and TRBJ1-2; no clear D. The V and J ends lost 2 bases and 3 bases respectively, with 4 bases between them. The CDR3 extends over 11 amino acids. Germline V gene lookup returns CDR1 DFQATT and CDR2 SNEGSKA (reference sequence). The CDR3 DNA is TGCAGTGCTAGAACTCACTATGGCTACACCTTC. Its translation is CSARTHYGYTF.

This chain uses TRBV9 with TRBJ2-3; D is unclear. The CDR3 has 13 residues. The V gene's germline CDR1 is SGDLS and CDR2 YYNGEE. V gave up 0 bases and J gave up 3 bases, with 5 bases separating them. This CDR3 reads CASSVGRTDTQYF. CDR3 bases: TGTGCCAGCAGCGTAGGGAGAACAGATACGCAGTATTTT. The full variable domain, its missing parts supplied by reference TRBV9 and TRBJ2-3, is DSGVTQTPKHLITATGQRVTLRCSPRSGDLSVYWYQQSLDQGLQFLIQYYNGEERAKGNILERFSAQQFPDLHSELNLSSLELGDSALYFCASSVGRTDTQYFGPGTRLTVL.

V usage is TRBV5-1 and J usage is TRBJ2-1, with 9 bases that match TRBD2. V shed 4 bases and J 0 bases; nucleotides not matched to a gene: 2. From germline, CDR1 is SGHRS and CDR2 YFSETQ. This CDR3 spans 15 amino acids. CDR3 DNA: TGCGCCAGCAGCGTTAGCGGGGGCTCCTACAATGAGCAGTTCTTC. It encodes CASSVSGGSYNEQFF.

The CDR3 sequence: CASSYFGRMGNTGELFF. DNA of the CDR3: TGTGCCAGCAGTTACTTTGGGAGGATGGGGAACACCGGGGAGCTGTTTTTT. This chain joins TRBV6-2 or TRBV6-3 and TRBJ2-2; D perhaps matches TRBD2 (6 bases). Looked up from germline, CDR1 is MNHEY and CDR2 is SVGEGT. V was pared by 1 base and J by 1 base, with 13 bases between. The CDR3 has 17 residues.

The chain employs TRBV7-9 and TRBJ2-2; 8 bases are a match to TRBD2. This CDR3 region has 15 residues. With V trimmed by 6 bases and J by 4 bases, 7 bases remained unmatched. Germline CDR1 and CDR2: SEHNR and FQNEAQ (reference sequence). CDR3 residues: CASSQRGFLTGELFF. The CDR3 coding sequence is TGTGCCAGCAGTCAGCGGGGGTTCCTCACCGGGGAGCTGTTTTTT.

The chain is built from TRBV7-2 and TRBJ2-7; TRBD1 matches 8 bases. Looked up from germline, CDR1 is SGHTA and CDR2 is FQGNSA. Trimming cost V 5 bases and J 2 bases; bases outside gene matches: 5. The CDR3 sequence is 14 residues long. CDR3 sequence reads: CASSTTTGAYEQYF. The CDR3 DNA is TGTGCCAGCAGCACCACGACAGGGGCCTACGAGCAGTACTTC.